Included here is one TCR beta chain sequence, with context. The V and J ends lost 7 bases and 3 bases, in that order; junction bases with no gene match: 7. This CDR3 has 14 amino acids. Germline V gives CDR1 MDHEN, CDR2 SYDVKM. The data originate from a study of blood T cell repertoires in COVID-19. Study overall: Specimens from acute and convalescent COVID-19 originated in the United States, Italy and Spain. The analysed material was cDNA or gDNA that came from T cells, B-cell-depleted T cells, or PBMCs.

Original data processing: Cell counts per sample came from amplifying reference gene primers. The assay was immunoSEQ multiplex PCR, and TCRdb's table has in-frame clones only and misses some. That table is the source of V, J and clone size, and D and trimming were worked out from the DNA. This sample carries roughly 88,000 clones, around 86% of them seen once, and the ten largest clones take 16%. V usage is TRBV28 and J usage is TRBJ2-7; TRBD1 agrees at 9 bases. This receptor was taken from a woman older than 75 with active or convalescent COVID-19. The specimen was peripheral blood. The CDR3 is CASTWGQGNYEQYF. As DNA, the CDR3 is TGTGCCAGCACTTGGGGACAGGGCAACTACGAGCAGTACTTC.